This is a list of T cell receptor beta chains from one sample in a study of persistence of HIV-infected CD4 T cells. No antigen is known for these receptors. The repertoire was sequenced with immunoSEQ multiplex PCR; TCRdb's copy has only in-frame clones and lacks some. Of about 35,000 clones listed, more than 75% are singletons. The specimen was cultured CD4+ T cells from PBMCs, collected from a patient who received antiretroviral therapy. Receptors originate from an adult with HIV. The donor label of this sample is uncertain. Both conserved end residues are part of each CDR3. D genes are given only for firm matches. The size entry is marked missing in some rows and otherwise reads once, few, many or a size class.

CDR3: CASSLRGLAGGPSDTQYF; DNA: TGTGCCAGCAGTTTAAGGGGTCTAGCGGGGGGGCCCTCAGATACGCAGTATTTT; length: 18; J: TRBJ2-3; V: TRBV27; size: NA; D: TRBD2
CDR3: CASSLDGGAYEQYF; DNA: TGCGCCAGCAGCTTGGACGGCGGAGCCTACGAGCAGTACTTC; length: 14; J: TRBJ2-7; V: TRBV5-1; size: few; D: NA
CDR3: CASIRITGGTGELFF; DNA: TGTGCCAGCATTCGAATAACAGGGGGCACCGGGGAGCTGTTTTTT; length: 15; J: TRBJ2-2; V: TRBV28; size: NA; D: TRBD1
CDR3: CASSTRQVKDEQYF; DNA: TGTGCCAGTAGCACCCGACAGGTGAAGGACGAGCAGTACTTC; length: 14; J: TRBJ2-7; V: TRBV19; size: NA; D: NA
CDR3: CASSLLTGGAWGEKLFF; DNA: TGTGCCAGCAGTCTTCTTACAGGGGGCGCTTGGGGAGAAAAACTGTTTTTT; length: 17; J: TRBJ1-4; V: TRBV6-6; size: NA; D: TRBD1
CDR3: CASSGGHRNEKLFF; DNA: TGTGCCAGCAGTGGGGGGCACCGTAATGAAAAACTGTTTTTT; length: 14; J: TRBJ1-4; V: TRBV7-9; size: few; D: NA
CDR3: CASTERRGPVSCYTF; DNA: TGTGCCAGCACCGAACGCAGGGGCCCCGTAAGTTGCTACACCTTC; length: 15; J: TRBJ1-2; V: TRBV27; size: NA; D: NA
CDR3: CASSPPTDTQYF; DNA: TGTGCCAGCAGCCCCCCAACAGATACGCAGTATTTT; length: 12; J: TRBJ2-3; V: TRBV12-3/TRBV12-4; size: NA; D: NA
CDR3: CARLTGVSNQPQHF; DNA: TGTGCCAGACTTACAGGGGTCAGCAATCAGCCCCAGCATTTT; length: 14; J: TRBJ1-5; V: TRBV19; size: once; D: TRBD1
CDR3: CASTRGAYNEQFF; DNA: TGTGCCAGCACTCGGGGGGCCTACAATGAGCAGTTCTTC; length: 13; J: TRBJ2-1; V: TRBV6-5; size: NA; D: TRBD2
CDR3: CARAQGPNTEAFF; DNA: TGTGCCAGAGCACAGGGGCCGAACACTGAAGCTTTCTTT; length: 13; J: TRBJ1-1; V: TRBV2; size: NA; D: TRBD1
CDR3: CASTLGGPGGYTF; DNA: TGTGCCAGCACCCTAGGAGGGCCAGGTGGCTACACCTTC; length: 13; J: TRBJ1-2; V: TRBV7-9; size: NA; D: NA
CDR3: CASSLEPSRYEQYF; DNA: TGTGCCAGCAGCTTAGAACCGAGCCGCTACGAGCAGTACTTC; length: 14; J: TRBJ2-7; V: TRBV7-2; size: once; D: NA
CDR3: CASSQEGRGSNQPQHF; DNA: TGCGCCAGCAGCCAAGAGGGCAGAGGAAGCAATCAGCCCCAGCATTTT; length: 16; J: TRBJ1-5; V: TRBV4-1; size: NA; D: NA
CDR3: CASSLGLRTGNTIYF; DNA: TGTGCCAGCAGCTTAGGCCTTAGGACAGGAAACACCATATATTTT; length: 15; J: TRBJ1-3; V: TRBV7-8; size: NA; D: NA
CDR3: CASRENRGSNQPQHF; DNA: TGTGCCAGCAGGGAGAACAGGGGTTCCAATCAGCCCCAGCATTTT; length: 15; J: TRBJ1-5; V: TRBV28; size: NA; D: TRBD1
CDR3: CASSHRTDTQYF; DNA: TGTGCCAGCAGCCATAGAACAGATACGCAGTATTTT; length: 12; J: TRBJ2-3; V: TRBV9; size: NA; D: NA
CDR3: CASSLFPGGPSSSYNEQFF; DNA: TGCGCCAGCAGCTTGTTCCCGGGGGGACCATCCAGCTCCTACAATGAGCAGTTCTTC; length: 19; J: TRBJ2-1; V: TRBV5-1; size: once; D: TRBD2
CDR3: CATSDGGLQETQYF; DNA: TGTGCCACCAGTGATGGGGGCCTCCAAGAGACCCAGTACTTC; length: 14; J: TRBJ2-5; V: TRBV24-1; size: NA; D: NA
CDR3: CASSLSGQGGYGYTF; DNA: TGTGCCAGCAGCTTATCGGGACAGGGGGGCTATGGCTACACCTTC; length: 15; J: TRBJ1-2; V: TRBV7-9; size: NA; D: TRBD1
CDR3: CASSPGTGASQVGYTF; DNA: TGTGCCAGCAGCCCGGGGACAGGGGCCTCGCAGGTTGGCTACACCTTC; length: 16; J: TRBJ1-2; V: TRBV13; size: NA; D: TRBD1
CDR3: CASSKPSGTGEAFF; DNA: TGTGCCAGCAGTAAACCATCCGGGACAGGGGAAGCTTTCTTT; length: 14; J: TRBJ1-1; V: TRBV6-5; size: NA; D: TRBD1
CDR3: CASSPGGGSDTQYF; DNA: TGTGCCAGCAGTCCCGGGGGGGGATCAGATACGCAGTATTTT; length: 14; J: TRBJ2-3; V: TRBV28; size: NA; D: TRBD2
CDR3: CASRDGGQYNEQFF; DNA: TGTGCCAGTAGGGACGGGGGACAGTACAATGAGCAGTTCTTC; length: 14; J: TRBJ2-1; V: TRBV19; size: NA; D: NA
CDR3: CASSPIPSGGLGNEQFF; DNA: TGCGCCAGCAGCCCCATCCCTAGCGGGGGCCTAGGGAATGAGCAGTTCTTC; length: 17; J: TRBJ2-1; V: TRBV10-1; size: once; D: TRBD2